This paragraph reports one TCR beta chain. This CDR3 contains 18 residues. Per the germline V gene, CDR1 is SEHNR and CDR2 is FQNEAQ (reference sequence). The V end was cut by 2 bases, the J end by 0 bases, with 17 bases between. Clones were read by immunoSEQ multiplex PCR, and TCRdb kept only the in-frame ones, dropping some. The sample holds 130,000 to 150,000 clones; roughly 92% are singletons and the top ten take approximately 10%. The data were obtained in a study of control samples from healthy donors and cancer patients. The genes are TRBV7-9 and TRBJ1-5; D is unclear. This receptor was taken from a man aged 25-45 years in good health. Sequencing was carried out using blood. CDR3: CASSLKSASGYSNQPQHF. CDR3 DNA: TGTGCCAGCAGCTTAAAATCAGCGTCGGGCTATAGCAATCAGCCCCAGCATTTT. Full variable domain (outside the CDR3, taken from reference TRBV7-9 and TRBJ1-5): DTGVSQNPRHKITKRGQNVTFRCDPISEHNRLYWYRQTLGQGPEFLTYFQNEAQLEKSRLLSDRFSAERPKGSFSTLEIQRTEQGDSAMYLCASSLKSASGYSNQPQHFGDGTRLSIL.